These 2 T cell receptor beta chains came from one sample sequenced in a study of T cells in Graves' hyperthyroidism and ophthalmopathy. Regions amplified from RNA transcripts were the TCR beta CDR3 regions. Researchers ran a first-round RT-PCR on the TCR CDR3 using the HTBI primer set. Each CDR3 protein gets one entry after TCRdb re-called the multiplex PCR reads with MiXCR. The sample carries some 350,000 distinct CDR3 sequences, roughly 25% recorded once. The material sequenced was blood. These TCRs come from a man in his forties or fifties with Graves' hyperthyroidism.

This clonotype has ten or more counts. The chain links TRBV2 to TRBJ2-3, with TRBD1 matching over 7 bases. Germline-derived CDR1 and CDR2 are SNHLY and FYNNEI. The CDR3 totals 14 residues. V dropped 2 bases and J dropped 14; count of bases not matched to a gene: 13. Written as DNA, the CDR3 is TGTGCCAGCAGTGAATTTGAGAAGACAGGGTCGAGGTATTTT. Protein product: CASSEFEKTGSRYF.

This clonotype was seen at least ten times. The chain has TRBV11-3 and TRBJ2-3, with D unresolved. This CDR3 is built from 13 residues. V dropped 3 bases and J dropped 5 bases, with 9 bases sitting between them. Germline V gives CDR1 SGHNT, CDR2 YENEEA. In nucleotides, the CDR3 is TGTGCCAGCAGCTTCACGGTGGGAGATACGCAGTATTTT. Translation gives CASSFTVGDTQYF.